This T cell receptor beta chain was identified in a study of T cell responses to AZD1222 COVID-19 vaccine. The ends lost 5 bases at V and 1 base at J; junction bases unmatched: 14. From germline, CDR1 is SQVTM and CDR2 ANQGSEA. CDR3 length equals 18 residues. The table came from immunoSEQ multiplex PCR; TCRdb's copy has only in-frame clones and leaves some out. In the table there are 100,000 to 150,000 clones, roughly 84% of which are singletons. V gene TRBV29-1 combines with J gene TRBJ2-3; 11 bases align to TRBD1. The source of this sequence is an adult who received the AZD1222 COVID-19 vaccine. The source material was peripheral blood, sampled 28 days after the second AZD1222 dose. CDR3 bases: TGCAGCGTTATCCCAAGGACAGGGGGCAATCGCCGCACAGATACGCAGTATTTT. Translated: CSVIPRTGGNRRTDTQYF.